These T cell receptor beta chains were read from a single sample in a study of T cells and Merkel cell carcinoma outcomes. Sequencing was performed with immunoSEQ multiplex PCR; in TCRdb, only in-frame clones are kept and a portion is missing. The sample includes 9,000 to 15,000 clones, roughly 95% of them seen just once. Input material: tumor tissue from Merkel cell carcinoma. The source of these receptors is a human donor with Merkel cell carcinoma. Both conserved end residues are part of each CDR3. The order of the fields is J gene, clone size, V gene, D gene, CDR3 protein, CDR3 DNA. The D gene is left open where the match is weak. For some rows the clone size is stated as once, few or many, or as a class when expanded; others skip it.

j_call: TRBJ2-4; clone_size: .; v_call: TRBV5-1; d_call: .; cdr3_aa: CASSLDRAKNIQYF; cdr3_nt: TGCGCCAGCAGCTTGGACAGGGCCAAAAACATTCAGTACTTC
j_call: TRBJ2-7; clone_size: once; v_call: TRBV7-9; d_call: .; cdr3_aa: CASSGSGLIYEQYF; cdr3_nt: TGTGCCAGCAGCGGATCCGGACTCATCTACGAGCAGTACTTC
j_call: TRBJ1-5; clone_size: once; v_call: TRBV5-1; d_call: .; cdr3_aa: CASSLVGAQGPSNQPQHF; cdr3_nt: TGCGCCAGCAGCTTGGTGGGGGCGCAAGGACCTAGCAATCAGCCCCAGCATTTT
j_call: TRBJ2-7; clone_size: .; v_call: TRBV5-1; d_call: .; cdr3_aa: CASSLDSTTYEQYF; cdr3_nt: TGCGCCAGCAGCTTGGATAGTACCACCTACGAGCAGTACTTC
j_call: TRBJ2-1; clone_size: .; v_call: TRBV6-5; d_call: TRBD2; cdr3_aa: CASSSLTGGRNEQFF; cdr3_nt: TGTGCCAGCAGTTCCCTTACGGGAGGGCGCAATGAGCAGTTCTTC
j_call: TRBJ2-3; clone_size: .; v_call: TRBV5-1; d_call: .; cdr3_aa: CASSLLGDTDTQYF; cdr3_nt: TGCGCCAGCAGCTTGCTCGGGGACACAGATACGCAGTATTTT
j_call: TRBJ1-4; clone_size: .; v_call: TRBV4-2; d_call: TRBD1; cdr3_aa: CASSQGGTGQANEKLFF; cdr3_nt: TGTGCCAGCAGCCAAGGGGGGACAGGCCAGGCTAATGAAAAACTGTTTTTT
j_call: TRBJ1-3; clone_size: .; v_call: TRBV6-6; d_call: .; cdr3_aa: CATSKKGESGNTIYF; cdr3_nt: TGTGCCACCTCGAAGAAAGGGGAGTCTGGAAACACCATATATTTT
j_call: TRBJ1-2; clone_size: .; v_call: TRBV4-3; d_call: .; cdr3_aa: CASSQDFGGRNYGYTF; cdr3_nt: TGCGCCAGCAGCCAAGATTTCGGGGGGCGGAACTATGGCTACACCTTC
j_call: TRBJ1-1; clone_size: .; v_call: TRBV5-1; d_call: TRBD1; cdr3_aa: CASSLAGGVEAFF; cdr3_nt: TGCGCCAGCAGCTTGGCAGGGGGCGTTGAAGCTTTCTTT
j_call: TRBJ2-3; clone_size: .; v_call: TRBV25-1; d_call: TRBD2; cdr3_aa: CASSDKSGRAATDTQYF; cdr3_nt: TGTGCCAGCAGTGACAAAAGCGGGAGGGCCGCCACAGATACGCAGTATTTT
j_call: TRBJ1-4; clone_size: .; v_call: TRBV15; d_call: .; cdr3_aa: CATQGAYNEKLFF; cdr3_nt: TGTGCCACGCAAGGGGCGTATAATGAAAAACTGTTTTTT
j_call: TRBJ2-7; clone_size: .; v_call: TRBV7-2; d_call: .; cdr3_aa: CASSFRLTYEQYF; cdr3_nt: TGTGCCAGCAGCTTTCGACTGACGTACGAGCAGTACTTC
j_call: TRBJ2-5; clone_size: .; v_call: TRBV7-3; d_call: .; cdr3_aa: CASSSSPGVTQYF; cdr3_nt: TGTGCCAGCAGCTCATCCCCCGGGGTGACCCAGTACTTC
j_call: TRBJ2-3; clone_size: .; v_call: TRBV7-9; d_call: TRBD1; cdr3_aa: CASSLGGRTGGLTDTQYF; cdr3_nt: TGTGCCAGCAGCTTAGGTGGTAGGACAGGGGGCCTTACAGATACGCAGTATTTT
j_call: TRBJ2-5; clone_size: .; v_call: TRBV28; d_call: TRBD2; cdr3_aa: CASNRGEETQYF; cdr3_nt: TGTGCCAGCAATCGGGGGGAAGAGACCCAGTACTTC
j_call: TRBJ2-7; clone_size: .; v_call: TRBV19; d_call: .; cdr3_aa: CASSLYSGTPYEQYF; cdr3_nt: TGTGCCAGTAGTTTATACTCCGGGACTCCCTACGAGCAGTACTTC
j_call: TRBJ2-4; clone_size: .; v_call: TRBV7-2; d_call: TRBD1; cdr3_aa: CASSPWTGGGKNIQYF; cdr3_nt: TGTGCCAGCAGCCCCTGGACAGGGGGCGGTAAAAACATTCAGTACTTC